This TCR beta chain was obtained from a study of T cell repertoires in cytomegalovirus infection. About the study: An indication of both CMV infection and matching HLA type came from public TCR beta signatures.

MiXCR, applied by TCRdb to the reads, yields one record per CDR3 protein. The sample carries around 120,000 distinct CDR3 sequences, 24% recorded once. V was pared by 3 bases and J by 0 bases, with 2 bases of the junction left unmatched. The germline gives CDR1 SEHNR, CDR2 FQNEAQ (reference sequence). There are 15 residues in the CDR3. Details on this clonotype: Antigen specificity is unknown.

Findings of the study overall: It was HLA-C-restricted CMV-specific TCR beta clonotypes that dominated the response ex vivo. Summed public TCR beta family frequency identified CMV carriers bearing the relevant HLA.

J is TRBJ2-7 and V is TRBV7-9; 10 bases map to TRBD2. This clonotype was obtained from a human donor in good health (CMV status not recorded). Some clones in this sample may be carry-over from other donors' samples. Material: PBMCs, sequenced either directly or after in vitro stimulation (not recorded which). Written as DNA, the CDR3 is TGTGCCAGCAGCTTTTTAGCGGGAGGCTCCTACGAGCAGTACTTC. This encodes CASSFLAGGSYEQYF.